These 13 T cell receptor beta chains were all obtained from the same sample, sequenced in a study of blood T cell repertoires in COVID-19. Assay: immunoSEQ multiplex PCR; the TCRdb copy retains only in-frame clones and omits some. The repertoire consists of some 31,000 clones, with about 85% occurring once and the leading ten covering roughly 14%. Sequencing was performed on peripheral blood. These receptors originate from a human donor with acute or convalescent COVID-19. The donor label of this sample is uncertain.

The chain has TRBV2 and TRBJ1-5; D is unclear. Trimming pared 6 bases from V and 2 bases from J, leaving 14 bases between. Per the germline V gene, CDR1 is SNHLY and CDR2 is FYNNEI. The CDR3 contains 15 residues. CDR3 residues: CASSWAGLGNQPQHF. CDR3 coding DNA: TGTGCCAGCAGCTGGGCTGGGTTGGGCAATCAGCCCCAGCATTTT.

The chain is built from TRBV5-8 and TRBJ1-1; the match to TRBD1 covers 7 bases. The CDR3 is 14 residues long. CDR1 SGHTS and CDR2 YDEGEE come from the germline V gene. The V gene end was trimmed by 3 bases and the J gene end by 3 bases; junction bases not matched to a gene: 5. The CDR3 nucleotides read TGTGCCAGCAGCTCGACAGGGTTTTACACTGAAGCTTTCTTT. It translates to CASSSTGFYTEAFF. Variable domain in full (rest from reference TRBV5-8 and TRBJ1-1): EAGVTQSPTHLIKTRGQQATLRCSPISGHTSVYWYQQALGLGLQFLLWYDEGEERNRGNFPPRFSGRQFPNYSSELNVNALELEDSALYLCASSSTGFYTEAFFGQGTRLTVV.

This sequence joins TRBV11-3 and TRBJ2-5; 9 positions match TRBD2. Germline lookup yields CDR1 SGHNT and CDR2 YENEEA. Germline trimming cut 5 bases from V and 4 bases from J; bases unmatched to any gene: 11. The CDR3 has 16 amino acids. Here the CDR3 DNA reads TGTGCCAGCAGCCCAGAGGGTCTAGCGGGATTAGAGACCCAGTACTTC. It is translated as CASSPEGLAGLETQYF. The whole variable domain, filled in from reference TRBV11-3 and TRBJ2-5, reads EAGVVQSPRYKIIEKKQPVAFWCNPISGHNTLYWYLQNLGQGPELLIRYENEEAVDDSQLPKDRFSAERLKGVDSTLKIQPAELGDSAVYLCASSPEGLAGLETQYFGPGTRLLVL.

V usage is TRBV24-1 and J usage is TRBJ1-5, with D possibly TRBD1 on 6 matching bases. V was cut by 9 bases and J by 2 bases, with 10 bases left in between. CDR1 and CDR2 (germline): KGHDR, SFDVKD. The CDR3 sequence is 13 residues long. The CDR3 coding sequence is TGTGCCACCTCGAGACAGGGCAATCAGCCCCAGCATTTT. Protein sequence: CATSRQGNQPQHF.

The J gene is TRBJ1-5, the V gene TRBV6-5; tentatively, D is TRBD1 (5 bases). This CDR3 has 14 amino acids. Germline V gene sequence: CDR1 MNHEY, CDR2 SVGAGI. V dropped 6 bases and J dropped 3 bases, with 12 bases sitting between them. The CDR3 DNA sequence: TGTGCCAGCAGGCTCTCGGGGGACAATCAGCCCCAGCATTTT. Its protein product is CASRLSGDNQPQHF.

This clone was counted only a few times. The chain combines TRBV5-1 with TRBJ2-2; TRBD1 might be the D (6 bases). This CDR3 contains 17 residues. Germline values: CDR1 SGHRS, CDR2 YFSETQ. The V end was cut by 4 bases, the J end by 1 base, with 17 bases between. CDR3 loop: CASSLSPRTENTGELFF. CDR3 nucleotide sequence: TGCGCCAGCAGCCTATCCCCGAGGACAGAGAACACCGGGGAGCTGTTTTTT.

The chain is built from TRBV7-6 and TRBJ1-1; 7 bases line up with TRBD1. In germline, CDR1 is SGHVS, CDR2 FNYEAQ. CDR3 length: 12 residues. The junction had 5 bases not matched to a gene; V was cut back by 5 bases and J by 8 bases. CDR3 nucleotide sequence: TGTGCCAGCAGCCCAAAACAGGGGGAAGCTTTCTTT. Translated, it gives CASSPKQGEAFF.

The rearrangement joins TRBV7-9 to TRBJ2-2; 13 positions agree with TRBD2. Germline V CDR1 and CDR2: SEHNR, FQNEAQ (reference sequence). The CDR3 extends over 18 amino acids. After removal of 5 bases from V and 0 bases from J, the junction contained 6 bases not matched to a gene. The CDR3 nucleotides read TGTGCCAGCAGCGACGGGACTAGCGGGGACGCGAACACCGGGGAGCTGTTTTTT. This codes for CASSDGTSGDANTGELFF.

The chain recombines TRBV5-8 with TRBJ1-4; D is uncertain. Trimming shortened V by 4 bases and J by 3 bases, and 10 bases separated the two germline ends. In germline, CDR1 is SGHTS, CDR2 YDEGEE. The CDR3 has 14 residues. The CDR3 DNA reads as TGTGCCAGCAGCCAAGATTCAGCTAATGAAAAACTGTTTTTT. Translated, it gives CASSQDSANEKLFF.

This clone was found once. V gene TRBV5-6 combines with J gene TRBJ1-1; perhaps TRBD1 as D (5 bases). Trimming removed 3 bases from V and 5 bases from J, with 17 bases in between. From germline, CDR1 is SGHDT and CDR2 YYEEEE. The CDR3 loop spans 15 amino acids. CDR3 sequence (DNA): TGTGCCAGCAGCTCAGTCCAGGGTCGAAGGACTGAAGCTTTCTTT. This encodes CASSSVQGRRTEAFF.

CDR3 protein: CASWERGQASGYTF. The CDR3 DNA follows: TGTGCCAGTTGGGAGAGGGGGCAGGCGAGTGGCTACACCTTC. V gene TRBV19 combines with J gene TRBJ1-2, with 7 bases fitting TRBD1. The CDR3 is 14 residues long. Germline CDR1 LNHDA, CDR2 SQIVND (reference sequence). Trimming cost V 8 bases and J 7 bases; bases outside gene matches: 13. Variable domain in full (rest from reference TRBV19 and TRBJ1-2): DGGITQSPKYLFRKEGQNVTLSCEQNLNHDAMYWYRQDPGQGLRLIYYSQIVNDFQKGDIAEGYSVSREKKESFPLTVTSAQKNPTAFYLCASWERGQASGYTFGSGTRLTVV.

V usage is TRBV18 and J usage is TRBJ1-5, with D uncertain. CDR3 length: 14 residues. V dropped 5 bases and J dropped 2 bases, with 10 bases sitting between them. From germline, CDR1 is KGHSH and CDR2 LQKENI. DNA of the CDR3: TGTGCCAGCTCAGCCTCTGGAGGCAATCAGCCCCAGCATTTT. Protein sequence: CASSASGGNQPQHF.

As to this clone: An end of the junction does not agree with germline; a read error may underlie this. The genes are TRBV7-7 and TRBJ2-5, with 8 bases lining up with TRBD1. The CDR3 loop spans 16 amino acids. CDR1 is SSHAT and CDR2 is FNYEAQ in the germline V gene (reference sequence). CDR3 protein: CASSQSSGTGAETQYF. DNA of the CDR3: TGTGCTAGCAGCCAATCCTCCGGGACAGGTGCAGAGACCCAGTACTTC.